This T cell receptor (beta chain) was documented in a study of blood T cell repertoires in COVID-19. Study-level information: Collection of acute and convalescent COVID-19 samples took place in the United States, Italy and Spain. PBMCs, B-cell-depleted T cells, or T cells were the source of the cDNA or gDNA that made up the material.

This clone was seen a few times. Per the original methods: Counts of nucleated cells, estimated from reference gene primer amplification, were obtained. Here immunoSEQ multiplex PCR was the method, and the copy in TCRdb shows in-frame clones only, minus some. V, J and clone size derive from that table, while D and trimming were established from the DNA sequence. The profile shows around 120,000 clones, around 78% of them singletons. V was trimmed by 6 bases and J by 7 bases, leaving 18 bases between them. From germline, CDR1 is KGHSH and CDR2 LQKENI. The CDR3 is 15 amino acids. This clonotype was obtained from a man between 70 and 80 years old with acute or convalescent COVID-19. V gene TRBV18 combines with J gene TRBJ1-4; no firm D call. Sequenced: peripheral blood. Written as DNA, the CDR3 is TGTGCCAGCTCGCCCCTCCTGTCCGGAGGTGAAAAACTGTTTTTT. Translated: CASSPLLSGGEKLFF.